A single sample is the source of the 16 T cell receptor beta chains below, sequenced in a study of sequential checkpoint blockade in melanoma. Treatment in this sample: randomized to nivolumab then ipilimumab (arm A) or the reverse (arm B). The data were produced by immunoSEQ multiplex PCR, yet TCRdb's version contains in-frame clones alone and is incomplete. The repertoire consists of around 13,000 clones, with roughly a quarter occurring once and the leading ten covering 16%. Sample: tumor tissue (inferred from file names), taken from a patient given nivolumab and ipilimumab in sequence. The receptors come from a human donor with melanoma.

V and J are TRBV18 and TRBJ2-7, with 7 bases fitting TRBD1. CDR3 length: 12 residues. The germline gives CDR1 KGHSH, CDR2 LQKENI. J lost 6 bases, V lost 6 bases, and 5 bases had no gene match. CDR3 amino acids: CASSATGLEQYF. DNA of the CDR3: TGTGCCAGCTCGGCGACAGGGCTCGAGCAGTACTTC.

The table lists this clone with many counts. The CDR3 here is CASSLVLVGTNEKLFF. CDR3 in DNA: TGTGCCAGCAGCTTAGTGTTGGTAGGGACTAATGAAAAACTGTTTTTT. The chain joins TRBV11-3 to TRBJ1-4, with D unclear. The V gene's germline CDR1 is SGHNT and CDR2 YENEEA. V lost 1 base, J lost 2 bases, and 11 bases lay in between. The CDR3 runs to 16 residues.

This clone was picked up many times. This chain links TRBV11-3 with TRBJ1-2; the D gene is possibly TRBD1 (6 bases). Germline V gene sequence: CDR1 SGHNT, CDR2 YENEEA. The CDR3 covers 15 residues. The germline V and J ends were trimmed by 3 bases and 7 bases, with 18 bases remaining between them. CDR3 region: CASSFTGPLSGGYTF. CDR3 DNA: TGTGCCAGCAGCTTCACAGGGCCCCTCTCAGGTGGCTACACCTTC.

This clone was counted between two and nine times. The CDR3: CASTQGLEAFF. CDR3 in DNA: TGTGCCAGCACCCAGGGGCTGGAAGCTTTCTTT. The V gene is TRBV6-7, the J gene TRBJ1-1; TRBD1 is a possible D gene (6 bases). TRBV6-7 is labeled an ORF, and its function is uncertain. V was shortened by 7 bases and J by 8 bases, with 11 bases between the two germline ends. The CDR3 is made up of 11 amino acids.

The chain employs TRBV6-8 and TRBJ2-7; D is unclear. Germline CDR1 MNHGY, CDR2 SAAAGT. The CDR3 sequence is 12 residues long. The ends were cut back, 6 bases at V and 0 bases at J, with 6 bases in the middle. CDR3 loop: CASSLDSYEQYF. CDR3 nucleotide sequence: TGTGCCAGCAGCCTCGACTCCTACGAGCAGTACTTC.

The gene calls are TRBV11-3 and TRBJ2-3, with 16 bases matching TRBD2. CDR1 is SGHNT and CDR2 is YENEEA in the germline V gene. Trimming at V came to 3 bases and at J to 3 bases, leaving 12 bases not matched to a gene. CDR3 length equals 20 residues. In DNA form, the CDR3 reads TGTGCCAGCAGCTTGTCGGGACTAGCGGGAGGGCCGGTAAATACAGATACGCAGTATTTT. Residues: CASSLSGLAGGPVNTDTQYF. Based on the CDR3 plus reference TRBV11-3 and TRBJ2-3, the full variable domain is EAGVVQSPRYKIIEKKQPVAFWCNPISGHNTLYWYLQNLGQGPELLIRYENEEAVDDSQLPKDRFSAERLKGVDSTLKIQPAELGDSAVYLCASSLSGLAGGPVNTDTQYFGPGTRLTVL.

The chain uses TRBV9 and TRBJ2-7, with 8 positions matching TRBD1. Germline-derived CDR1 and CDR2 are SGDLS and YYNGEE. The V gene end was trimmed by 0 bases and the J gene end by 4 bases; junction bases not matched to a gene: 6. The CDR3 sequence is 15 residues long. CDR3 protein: CASSVGQGARYEQYF. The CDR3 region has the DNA TGTGCCAGCAGCGTAGGTCAGGGGGCAAGGTACGAGCAGTACTTC.

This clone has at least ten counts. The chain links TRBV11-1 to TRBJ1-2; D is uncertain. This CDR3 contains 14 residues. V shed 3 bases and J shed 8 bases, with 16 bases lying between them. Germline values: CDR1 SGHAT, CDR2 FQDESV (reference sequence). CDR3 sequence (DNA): TGTGCCAGCAGCTTGGGGTGGGGTGCGGAGGGCTACACCTTC. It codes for CASSLGWGAEGYTF.

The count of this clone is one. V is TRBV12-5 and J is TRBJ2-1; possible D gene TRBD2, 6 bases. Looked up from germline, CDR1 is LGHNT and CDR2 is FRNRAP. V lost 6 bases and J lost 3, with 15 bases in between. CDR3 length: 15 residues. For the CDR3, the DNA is TGTGCTAGTGGCGGGGGACTGGGTGGCTACAATGAGCAGTTCTTC. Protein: CASGGGLGGYNEQFF.

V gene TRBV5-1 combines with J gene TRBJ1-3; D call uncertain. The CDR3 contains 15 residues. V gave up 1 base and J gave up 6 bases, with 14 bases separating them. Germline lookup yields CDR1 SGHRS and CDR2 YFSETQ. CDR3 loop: CASSLRGSEENTIYF. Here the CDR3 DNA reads TGCGCCAGCAGCTTGCGGGGAAGCGAGGAAAACACCATATATTTT.

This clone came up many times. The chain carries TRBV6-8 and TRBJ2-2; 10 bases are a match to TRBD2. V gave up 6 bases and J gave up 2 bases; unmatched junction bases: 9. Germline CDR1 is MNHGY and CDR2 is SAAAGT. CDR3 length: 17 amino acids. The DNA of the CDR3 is TGTGCCAGCAGGATGCTAGCGGGAGTCGCTAACACCGGGGAGCTGTTTTTT. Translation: CASRMLAGVANTGELFF.

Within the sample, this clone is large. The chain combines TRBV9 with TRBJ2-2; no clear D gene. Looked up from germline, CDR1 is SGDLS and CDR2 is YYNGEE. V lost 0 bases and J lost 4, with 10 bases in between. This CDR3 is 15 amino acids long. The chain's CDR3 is CASSVEVVGTGELFF. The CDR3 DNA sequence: TGTGCCAGCAGCGTAGAAGTTGTCGGCACCGGGGAGCTGTTTTTT.

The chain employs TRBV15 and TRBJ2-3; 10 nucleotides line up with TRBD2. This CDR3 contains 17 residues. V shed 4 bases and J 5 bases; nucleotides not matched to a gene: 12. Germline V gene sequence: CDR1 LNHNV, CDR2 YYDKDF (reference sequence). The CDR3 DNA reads TGTGCCACCAGCACCCAGGGGGGACTAGCGAAAGGAGATACGCAGTATTTT. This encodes CATSTQGGLAKGDTQYF.

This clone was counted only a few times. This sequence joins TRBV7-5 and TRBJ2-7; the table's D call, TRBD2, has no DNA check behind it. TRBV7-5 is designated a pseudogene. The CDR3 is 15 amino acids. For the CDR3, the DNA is TGTGCCAGCAGCTTAAGAACAGACCCCGGGAACGAGCAGTACTTC. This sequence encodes CASSLRTDPGNEQYF.

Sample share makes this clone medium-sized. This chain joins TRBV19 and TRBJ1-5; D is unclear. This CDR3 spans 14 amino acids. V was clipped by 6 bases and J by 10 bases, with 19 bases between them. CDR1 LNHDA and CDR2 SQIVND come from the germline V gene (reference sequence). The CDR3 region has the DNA TGTGCCAGTAGGAACCCGGGAGGAAGGGAACCCCAGCATTTT. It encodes CASRNPGGREPQHF.

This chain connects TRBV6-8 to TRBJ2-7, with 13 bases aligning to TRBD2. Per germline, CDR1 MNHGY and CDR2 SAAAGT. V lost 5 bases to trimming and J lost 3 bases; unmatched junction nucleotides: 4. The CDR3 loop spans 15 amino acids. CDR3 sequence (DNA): TGTGCCAGCAGTGGGGGACTAGCGGGAAGCTACGAGCAGTACTTC. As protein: CASSGGLAGSYEQYF.